The 25 T cell receptor beta chains listed next were all sequenced from one sample in a study of cytomegalovirus exposure and HLA in healthy donors. Primers: 60 Vbeta forward and 13 Jbeta reverse. Method: immunoSEQ multiplex PCR; TCRdb's copy keeps in-frame clones and lacks some. The sample records 150,000 to 200,000 clones, approximately 71% being singletons. The material sequenced was PBMCs. Every receptor here comes from a woman aged 18 to 35 in good health and CMV-seropositive.

The chain joins TRBV7-6 to TRBJ2-5; a weak D match, TRBD2 (5 bases). Germline loops: CDR1 SGHVS, CDR2 FNYEAQ. V lost 5 bases, J lost 3 bases, and 13 bases lay in between. The CDR3 consists of 14 residues. The CDR3 reads CASSNGVMEETQYF. CDR3 DNA: TGTGCCAGCAGCAACGGGGTAATGGAAGAGACCCAGTACTTC.

This rearrangement joins TRBV2 to TRBJ1-2; D is possibly TRBD1 (6 bases). The V end was cut by 2 bases, the J end by 5 bases, with 15 bases between. Germline CDR1 SNHLY, CDR2 FYNNEI. This CDR3 comprises 15 residues. The chain's CDR3 is CASSELSRGSYGYTF. In DNA, the CDR3 is TGTGCCAGCAGTGAACTGTCCAGGGGATCTTATGGCTACACCTTC.

The genes are TRBV11-2 and TRBJ2-6; 8 nucleotides agree with TRBD2. With V trimmed by 5 bases and J by 0 bases, 6 bases remained unmatched. CDR1 is SGHAT, CDR2 FQNNGV, per germline. There are 17 residues in the CDR3. CDR3 loop: CASSPRTSFSGANVLTF. The CDR3 DNA follows: TGTGCCAGCAGCCCTCGGACTAGCTTCTCTGGGGCCAACGTCCTGACTTTC.

The rearrangement joins TRBV18 to TRBJ2-7, with TRBD1 identical over 8 bases. The junction had 16 bases not matched to a gene; V was cut back by 8 bases and J by 7 bases. Looked up from germline, CDR1 is KGHSH and CDR2 is LQKENI. This CDR3 is built from 15 residues. CDR3 in DNA: TGTGCCAGCACCCGTGAACCCCAGGGGGCATCGGAGCAGTACTTC. Encoded protein: CASTREPQGASEQYF.

This rearrangement joins TRBV21-1 to TRBJ1-2; no DNA check was done on the table's D call, TRBD1. TRBV21-1 is classified as a pseudogene. The CDR3 totals 15 residues. CDR3 coding DNA: TGTGCCAGCAGTTTTATAGGACAGGGTTCGTTTGGCTACACCTTC. It is translated as CASSFIGQGSFGYTF.

This clone was picked up a small number of times. V is TRBV4-2 and J is TRBJ2-2; 7 bases are a match to TRBD1. Germline lookup yields CDR1 LGHNA and CDR2 YNFKEQ. The CDR3 covers 15 residues. Losses at the gene ends were 3 bases for V and 5 bases for J; bases not matched to a gene: 6. The CDR3 DNA sequence: TGTGCCAGCAGCCAGGTGGGACAGATTACCGGGGAGCTGTTTTTT. This translates into CASSQVGQITGELFF.

The CDR3 region has the DNA TGTGCCAGCTCACCGGGCACCGAGACCCAGTACTTC. Translated, it gives CASSPGTETQYF. V and J are TRBV18 and TRBJ2-5; no firm D call. Deletions cut 3 bases from V and 5 bases from J, with 7 bases between. CDR1 and CDR2 (germline): KGHSH, LQKENI. The CDR3 runs to 12 residues.

The rearrangement uses TRBV5-1 and TRBJ2-2; D not resolved. V lost 0 bases, J lost 9 bases, and 3 bases lay in between. Per germline, CDR1 SGHRS and CDR2 YFSETQ. CDR3 length equals 11 residues. In nucleotides, the CDR3 is TGCGCCAGCAGCTTGGCTCGGGAGCTGTTTTTT. Translation gives CASSLARELFF.

The rearrangement links TRBV27 to TRBJ1-2; a possible D gene is TRBD1 (6 bases). V was trimmed by 3 bases and J by 4 bases, leaving 9 bases between them. CDR1 is MNHEY, CDR2 SMNVEV, per germline (reference sequence). CDR3 length: 13 residues. For the CDR3, the DNA is TGTGCCAGCAGTTTGTCAGGGGTCTATGGCTACACCTTC. Protein product: CASSLSGVYGYTF.

The chain employs TRBV28 and TRBJ1-1; 7 bases map to TRBD1. Germline V CDR1 and CDR2: MDHEN, SYDVKM. The CDR3 has 13 amino acids. Trimming took 6 bases from V and 11 from J; bases not matched to a gene: 12. In DNA, the CDR3 is TGTGCCAGCAGGAGCTCAGGGGGGTCGGAGGCTTTCTTT. It codes for CASRSSGGSEAFF.

The chain is built from TRBV29-1 and TRBJ1-5; D is perhaps TRBD1 (5 bases). Germline V gene lookup returns CDR1 SQVTM and CDR2 ANQGSEA. V dropped 4 bases and J dropped 5 bases, with 12 bases sitting between them. CDR3 length equals 13 residues. In nucleotides, the CDR3 is TGCAGCGTTGTGAAGGGGCCGGATCAGCCCCAGCATTTT. Amino acid sequence: CSVVKGPDQPQHF.

V gene TRBV19 combines with J gene TRBJ1-2; a possible D gene is TRBD1 (6 bases). Per germline, CDR1 LNHDA and CDR2 SQIVND (reference sequence). The CDR3 is made up of 13 amino acids. V lost 7 bases, J lost 1 base, and 10 bases lay in between. Here the CDR3 reads CASTLDSNYGYTF. The CDR3 DNA reads as TGTGCCAGTACCCTGGACAGTAACTATGGCTACACCTTC. The complete variable domain, with remaining parts taken from reference TRBV19 and TRBJ1-2, reads DGGITQSPKYLFRKEGQNVTLSCEQNLNHDAMYWYRQDPGQGLRLIYYSQIVNDFQKGDIAEGYSVSREKKESFPLTVTSAQKNPTAFYLCASTLDSNYGYTFGSGTRLTVV.

The V gene is TRBV4-1, the J gene TRBJ2-7, with 11 bases identical to TRBD2. With V trimmed by 8 bases and J by 3 bases, 21 bases remained unmatched. Per germline, CDR1 MGHRA and CDR2 YSYEKL. The length of the CDR3 is 19 residues. Written as DNA, the CDR3 is TGCGCCAGCCCGCGCGAGACTAGCGGGATTACTCAAAACGACTACGAGCAGTACTTC. It codes for CASPRETSGITQNDYEQYF.

V gene TRBV25-1 combines with J gene TRBJ2-7; 7 nucleotides line up with TRBD2. Germline loops: CDR1 MGHDK, CDR2 SYGVNS. The length of the CDR3 is 14 residues. Trimming cost V 6 bases and J 4 bases; bases outside gene matches: 9. The CDR3 DNA follows: TGTGCCAGCAGCTTCATGGGACTACTATACGAGCAGTACTTC. The encoded protein is CASSFMGLLYEQYF.

The chain is built from TRBV5-1 and TRBJ1-2, with 9 bases fitting TRBD1. After removal of 4 bases from V and 8 bases from J, the junction contained 6 bases not matched to a gene. The germline V gene encodes CDR1 SGHRS and CDR2 YFSETQ. The CDR3 runs 13 residues. The CDR3 region has the DNA TGCGCCAGCAGCCCCGGGACAGGGTTCGGCTACACCTTC. This codes for CASSPGTGFGYTF.

The chain carries TRBV5-1 and TRBJ2-7; perhaps TRBD2 as D (5 bases). The CDR3 contains 14 residues. Germline CDR1 and CDR2: SGHRS and YFSETQ. V lost 5 bases and J lost 5, with 17 bases in between. This CDR3 is CASSFQVTGDEQYF. The CDR3 DNA follows: TGCGCCAGCAGTTTCCAAGTAACCGGGGACGAGCAGTACTTC.

This clone appeared a few times. The rearrangement links TRBV29-1 to TRBJ2-3; no firm D call. The CDR3 is made up of 15 amino acids. The V and J ends lost 6 bases and 4 bases respectively, with 20 bases between them. Germline V CDR1 and CDR2: SQVTM, ANQGSEA. The DNA for the CDR3 is TGCAGCGTGACCGGTCTGGCGGCGAAGGCAGATACGCAGTATTTT. Encoded protein: CSVTGLAAKADTQYF.

CDR3: CASSLLGGNQPQHF. In DNA form, the CDR3 reads TGCGCCAGCAGCTTGCTGGGAGGCAATCAGCCCCAGCATTTT. This chain connects TRBV5-1 to TRBJ1-5; D remains ambiguous. The CDR3 runs 14 residues. Germline V CDR1 and CDR2: SGHRS, YFSETQ. V shed 1 base and J shed 2 bases, with 7 bases lying between them. Based on the CDR3 plus reference TRBV5-1 and TRBJ1-5, the full variable domain is KAGVTQTPRYLIKTRGQQVTLSCSPISGHRSVSWYQQTPGQGLQFLFEYFSETQRNKGNFPGRFSGRQFSNSRSEMNVSTLELGDSALYLCASSLLGGNQPQHFGDGTRLSIL.

The CDR3 DNA follows: TGCGCCAGCAGCCACGTTAGCGGGAGGCCCAGCTCCTACGAGCAGTACTTC. Protein: CASSHVSGRPSSYEQYF. The V gene is TRBV4-1, the J gene TRBJ2-5, with 10 bases lining up with TRBD2. The J call may be incorrect, as the DNA end agrees better with TRBJ2-7. Germline V lookup: CDR1 MGHRA, CDR2 YSYEKL. The CDR3 is 17 amino acids.

The chain joins TRBV4-2 to TRBJ2-1; D might be TRBD2 (6 bases). Germline V gene lookup returns CDR1 LGHNA and CDR2 YNFKEQ. With 4 bases removed from V and 4 bases from J, the gap between germline ends came to 11 bases. The CDR3 totals 14 residues. The CDR3 here is CASSRLGGYNEQFF. The CDR3 DNA is TGTGCCAGCAGCCGACTCGGGGGATACAATGAGCAGTTCTTC.

This chain's CDR3 is CASSLRVSYNEQFF. The CDR3 DNA is TGTGCCAGCAGCTTACGTGTCTCCTACAATGAGCAGTTCTTC. The chain recombines TRBV11-2 with TRBJ2-1, with no clear D. Trimming took off 2 bases at V and 0 bases at J, with 5 bases between the two ends. CDR1 and CDR2 (germline): SGHAT, FQNNGV. There are 14 residues in the CDR3.

Turning to this clone: This sample also contains other DNA sequences that code for the same CDR3. The chain is built from TRBV6-5 and TRBJ1-5; 7 bases match TRBD1. The CDR3 covers 15 residues. CDR1 and CDR2 (germline): MNHEY, SVGAGI. The V gene end was trimmed by 5 bases and the J gene end by 5 bases; junction bases not matched to a gene: 9. The CDR3 spells CASSRSGGWHQPQHF. The CDR3, as DNA: TGTGCCAGCAGTCGTTCAGGGGGGTGGCATCAGCCCCAGCATTTT.

CDR3 coding DNA: TGTGCCAGTAGTATGGGGCAGGGGTACAATCAGCCCCAGCATTTT. It encodes CASSMGQGYNQPQHF. This chain uses TRBV19 with TRBJ1-5, with TRBD1 as a possible D gene (6 bases). This CDR3 contains 15 residues. Germline V gene lookup returns CDR1 LNHDA and CDR2 SQIVND (reference sequence). V shed 3 bases and J shed 3 bases, with 12 bases lying between them.

This sequence joins TRBV7-9 and TRBJ2-7, with 7 bases aligning to TRBD1. CDR1 and CDR2 from the germline V gene are SEHNR and FQNEAQ (reference sequence). The CDR3 runs 12 residues. J was trimmed by 2 bases and V by 8 bases; bases with no gene match: 3. CDR3 nucleotide sequence: TGTGCCAGCGCTACAGGGGCCTACGAGCAGTACTTC. Protein sequence: CASATGAYEQYF.

This chain joins TRBV6-6 and TRBJ1-6, with no clear D. CDR1 MNHNY and CDR2 SVGAGI come from the germline V gene (reference sequence). V was cut by 6 bases and J by 0 bases, with 12 bases left in between. The CDR3 spans 16 residues. The DNA for the CDR3 is TGTGCCAGCAGCCCTTTCCTGAGCTCCTATAATTCACCCCTCCACTTT. It is translated as CASSPFLSSYNSPLHF.